The rows below give T cell receptor beta chains drawn from one sample of a study of shared clonotypes between healthy human individuals. Repertoires were generated with immunoSEQ multiplex PCR, while TCRdb's copy carries only in-frame clones and drops some. The sample contains roughly 1,500,000 clones, just under 99% of which appear only once. The sequenced sample was naive CD4+ T cells sorted from blood. All receptors derive from a man under 40 in good health. Each CDR3 is given with its conserved first and last residue. Each record gives: J gene, clone size, D gene, V gene, CDR3 protein, CDR3 DNA. A D gene is named only where the DNA matches it firmly. Only some rows state a clone size, as once, few, many or a class for expanded clones.

j_gene: TRBJ1-1
abundance: -
d_gene: -
v_gene: TRBV4-3
CDR3aa: CASSQDGRGGFEAFF
CDR3nt: TGCGCCAGCAGCCAAGATGGACGCGGGGGGTTTGAAGCTTTCTTT

j_gene: TRBJ2-7
abundance: -
d_gene: -
v_gene: TRBV27
CDR3aa: CASSFILGSGAYEQYF
CDR3nt: TGTGCCAGCAGTTTTATCCTCGGTAGCGGAGCCTACGAGCAGTACTTC

j_gene: TRBJ1-5
abundance: -
d_gene: -
v_gene: TRBV28
CDR3aa: CASSLGHRTPQHF
CDR3nt: TGTGCCAGCAGTTTAGGGCACCGGACGCCCCAGCATTTT

j_gene: TRBJ2-3
abundance: -
d_gene: TRBD1
v_gene: TRBV29-1
CDR3aa: CSVHRGLTDTQYF
CDR3nt: TGCAGCGTTCACAGGGGTCTGACAGATACGCAGTATTTT

j_gene: TRBJ2-7
abundance: -
d_gene: TRBD2
v_gene: TRBV15
CDR3aa: CATNRGDLGYEQYF
CDR3nt: TGTGCCACCAACCGGGGGGACCTCGGGTACGAGCAGTACTTC

j_gene: TRBJ2-3
abundance: -
d_gene: -
v_gene: TRBV5-6
CDR3aa: CASSRRGRDTDTQYF
CDR3nt: TGTGCCAGCAGCAGACGAGGACGGGACACAGATACGCAGTATTTT

j_gene: TRBJ2-2
abundance: once
d_gene: TRBD2
v_gene: TRBV28
CDR3aa: CASSTRTSRLVGELFF
CDR3nt: TGTGCCAGCAGTACCCGGACTAGCAGATTGGTCGGGGAGCTGTTTTTT

j_gene: TRBJ2-6
abundance: -
d_gene: -
v_gene: TRBV25-1
CDR3aa: CASSEAGANVLTF
CDR3nt: TGTGCCAGCAGCGAAGCTGGGGCCAACGTCCTGACTTTC

j_gene: TRBJ2-3
abundance: -
d_gene: TRBD2
v_gene: TRBV11-2
CDR3aa: CASSLRPSSGRIDTQYF
CDR3nt: TGTGCCAGCAGCTTAAGACCCTCTAGCGGGAGGATAGATACGCAGTATTTT

j_gene: TRBJ2-5
abundance: -
d_gene: -
v_gene: TRBV29-1
CDR3aa: CSVGRYQETQYF
CDR3nt: TGCAGCGTTGGCAGGTACCAAGAGACCCAGTACTTC

j_gene: TRBJ1-1
abundance: -
d_gene: -
v_gene: TRBV30
CDR3aa: CAWSVRRGLNTEAFF
CDR3nt: TGTGCCTGGAGTGTACGAAGGGGATTGAACACTGAAGCTTTCTTT

j_gene: TRBJ1-1
abundance: -
d_gene: TRBD1
v_gene: TRBV5-1
CDR3aa: CASSGTGRTPNTEAFF
CDR3nt: TGCGCCAGCAGCGGGACAGGGAGAACCCCGAACACTGAAGCTTTCTTT

j_gene: TRBJ2-5
abundance: -
d_gene: -
v_gene: TRBV5-1
CDR3aa: CASSRTRDPWDF
CDR3nt: TGCGCCAGCAGCCGCACCCGGGACCCTTGGGACTTC

j_gene: TRBJ2-1
abundance: -
d_gene: -
v_gene: TRBV28
CDR3aa: CASSLGPREQFF
CDR3nt: TGTGCCAGCAGCCTAGGTCCGAGAGAGCAGTTCTTC

j_gene: TRBJ1-1
abundance: once
d_gene: -
v_gene: TRBV28
CDR3aa: CASSFLSGEAFF
CDR3nt: TGTGCCAGCAGTTTTTTGTCAGGGGAAGCTTTCTTT

j_gene: TRBJ1-1
abundance: -
d_gene: -
v_gene: TRBV7-7
CDR3aa: CASSLATNTEAFF
CDR3nt: TGTGCTAGCAGCTTAGCTACAAACACTGAAGCTTTCTTT

j_gene: TRBJ1-1
abundance: -
d_gene: -
v_gene: TRBV4-3
CDR3aa: CASSQAAGSGYTEAFF
CDR3nt: TGCGCCAGCAGCCAAGCGGCGGGGTCAGGGTACACTGAAGCTTTCTTT

j_gene: TRBJ2-2
abundance: -
d_gene: TRBD2
v_gene: TRBV15
CDR3aa: CATSREPSGSPAGELFF
CDR3nt: TGTGCCACCAGCAGAGAGCCTAGCGGGAGTCCCGCCGGGGAGCTGTTTTTT

j_gene: TRBJ2-7
abundance: once
d_gene: TRBD1
v_gene: TRBV29-1
CDR3aa: CSVEDTGTGAYEQYF
CDR3nt: TGCAGCGTTGAAGATACCGGGACAGGGGCGTACGAGCAGTACTTC

j_gene: TRBJ1-3
abundance: -
d_gene: -
v_gene: TRBV5-1
CDR3aa: CASSFSTEGNTIYF
CDR3nt: TGCGCCAGCAGCTTCTCGACAGAGGGAAACACCATATATTTT

j_gene: TRBJ1-5
abundance: -
d_gene: -
v_gene: TRBV7-8
CDR3aa: CASSPRWRGREPQHF
CDR3nt: TGTGCCAGCAGCCCCAGGTGGAGGGGCCGGGAGCCCCAGCATTTT

j_gene: TRBJ2-7
abundance: -
d_gene: -
v_gene: TRBV5-1
CDR3aa: CASSLGWATDKTSYEQYF
CDR3nt: TGCGCCAGCAGCTTGGGTTGGGCGACGGACAAAACCTCCTACGAGCAGTACTTC

j_gene: TRBJ1-3
abundance: -
d_gene: TRBD1
v_gene: TRBV6-5
CDR3aa: CASSYGQGAAGNTIYF
CDR3nt: TGTGCCAGCAGTTACGGGCAGGGGGCGGCTGGAAACACCATATATTTT

j_gene: TRBJ2-3
abundance: -
d_gene: TRBD1
v_gene: TRBV10-1
CDR3aa: CASSDPGQGATDTQYF
CDR3nt: TGCGCCAGCAGTGACCCGGGACAGGGGGCAACAGATACGCAGTATTTT

j_gene: TRBJ2-7
abundance: -
d_gene: TRBD2
v_gene: TRBV15
CDR3aa: CATSKTLAGGYEQYF
CDR3nt: TGTGCCACCAGCAAAACCTTAGCGGGAGGATACGAGCAGTACTTC

j_gene: TRBJ2-7
abundance: -
d_gene: -
v_gene: TRBV4-1
CDR3aa: CASSQVGSEQYF
CDR3nt: TGCGCCAGCAGCCAAGTAGGTAGCGAGCAGTACTTC

j_gene: TRBJ1-3
abundance: -
d_gene: -
v_gene: TRBV10-3
CDR3aa: CAISESSRGNTIYF
CDR3nt: TGTGCCATCAGTGAGTCTTCGCGGGGGAACACCATATATTTT

j_gene: TRBJ2-3
abundance: -
d_gene: -
v_gene: TRBV5-1
CDR3aa: CASSLGPFSGTDTQYF
CDR3nt: TGCGCCAGCAGCCTAGGACCATTCTCTGGCACAGATACGCAGTATTTT

j_gene: TRBJ2-7
abundance: -
d_gene: -
v_gene: TRBV29-1
CDR3aa: CSVDGGPYEQYF
CDR3nt: TGCAGCGTTGATGGCGGCCCCTACGAGCAGTACTTC

j_gene: TRBJ1-2
abundance: once
d_gene: TRBD1
v_gene: TRBV19
CDR3aa: CASSTEGTGGSGYTF
CDR3nt: TGTGCCAGTAGTACAGAGGGGACAGGGGGCAGCGGCTACACCTTC

j_gene: TRBJ2-1
abundance: -
d_gene: -
v_gene: TRBV14
CDR3aa: CASSHPRGPYNEQFF
CDR3nt: TGTGCCAGCAGCCACCCCCGGGGCCCCTACAATGAGCAGTTCTTC

j_gene: TRBJ2-1
abundance: -
d_gene: -
v_gene: TRBV11-2
CDR3aa: CASKLGHEQFF
CDR3nt: TGTGCCAGCAAATTGGGCCATGAGCAGTTCTTC

j_gene: TRBJ2-7
abundance: -
d_gene: TRBD1
v_gene: TRBV7-9
CDR3aa: CASSDYRGRYEQYF
CDR3nt: TGTGCCAGCAGCGACTACAGGGGGAGATACGAGCAGTACTTC

j_gene: TRBJ2-1
abundance: -
d_gene: TRBD2
v_gene: TRBV28
CDR3aa: CASSFPGTSGRADYNEQFF
CDR3nt: TGTGCCAGCAGTTTCCCCGGGACTAGCGGGAGGGCCGACTACAATGAGCAGTTCTTC

j_gene: TRBJ2-7
abundance: -
d_gene: -
v_gene: TRBV5-1
CDR3aa: CASSFAGQREQYF
CDR3nt: TGCGCCAGCAGCTTTGCGGGACAGAGAGAGCAGTACTTC

j_gene: TRBJ2-7
abundance: -
d_gene: TRBD2
v_gene: TRBV10-3
CDR3aa: CAISESRGLAGPRSYEQYF
CDR3nt: TGTGCCATCAGTGAGTCGCGGGGACTAGCGGGTCCGCGCTCCTACGAGCAGTACTTC

j_gene: TRBJ1-5
abundance: -
d_gene: -
v_gene: TRBV4-1
CDR3aa: CASSQDGDNDQPQHF
CDR3nt: TGCGCCAGCAGCCAAGATGGGGACAATGATCAGCCCCAGCATTTT

j_gene: TRBJ1-2
abundance: -
d_gene: -
v_gene: TRBV6-1
CDR3aa: CASTPVTDDSYGYTF
CDR3nt: TGTGCCAGCACACCAGTGACGGACGACTCCTATGGCTACACCTTC

j_gene: TRBJ1-2
abundance: -
d_gene: -
v_gene: TRBV7-2
CDR3aa: CASSLVRQDYGYTF
CDR3nt: TGTGCCAGCAGCTTAGTTAGGCAGGACTATGGCTACACCTTC